Following are 9 T cell receptor beta chains from one sample sequenced in a study of T-cell memory formation after mild COVID-19. MiXCR, run by TCRdb on the 5' RACE reads, gives a single entry per CDR3 protein. The sample holds 400,000 to 450,000 distinct CDR3 sequences; roughly 18% are singletons and the top ten take about 22%. Sequencing used PBMCs or a T cell subset sorted from them (not recorded which). Receptors originate from a young man who had mild COVID-19 (a few samples of this study predate the infection). Cell type and time point are not known.

This sequence joins TRBV7-6 and TRBJ1-1, with 8 positions matching TRBD1. CDR3 size: 17 residues. V gave up 6 bases and J gave up 3 bases; unmatched junction bases: 15. The V gene's germline CDR1 is SGHVS and CDR2 FNYEAQ. The CDR3 region has the DNA TGTGCCAGCAGTCTACAGGGGGAGGATACGCGGGACACTGAAGCTTTCTTT. Its protein is CASSLQGEDTRDTEAFF.

The chain carries TRBV2 and TRBJ2-3; no reliable D call. The CDR3 spans 15 residues. Deletions cut 5 bases from V and 0 bases from J, with 12 bases between. CDR1 and CDR2 (germline): SNHLY, FYNNEI. CDR3 in amino acids: CASSSSFLSTDTQYF. The CDR3 nucleotides are TGTGCCAGCAGTTCGTCCTTCCTTAGCACAGATACGCAGTATTTT.

The table lists this clonotype with many counts. The CDR3 DNA is TGTGCCAGCAGTCCCGGGTCCTCTGGAAACACCATATATTTT. Protein sequence: CASSPGSSGNTIYF. The V and J genes are TRBV12-3 or TRBV12-4 and TRBJ1-3, with D unclear. CDR3 length: 14 amino acids. V was shortened by 5 bases and J by 0 bases, with 8 bases between the two germline ends.

The V call is TRBV20-1, the J call TRBJ1-2; no definite D call. Germline values: CDR1 DFQATT, CDR2 SNEGSKA (reference sequence). The CDR3 extends over 13 amino acids. The V end lost 0 bases, the J end lost 4 bases, and 9 bases lay between the germline ends. CDR3 region: CSARDHRGYGYTF. CDR3 sequence (DNA): TGCAGTGCTAGAGATCACCGTGGCTATGGCTACACCTTC.

This clonotype was observed a handful of times. This chain links TRBV4-1 with TRBJ1-1, with D perhaps matching TRBD1 (5 bases). V dropped 7 bases and J dropped 0 bases, with 9 bases sitting between them. Germline V lookup: CDR1 MGHRA, CDR2 YSYEKL. This CDR3 has 13 residues. The CDR3 reads CASKGSMNTEAFF. CDR3 bases: TGCGCCAGCAAGGGGTCCATGAACACTGAAGCTTTCTTT.

This clonotype has ten or more counts. The chain has TRBV7-3 and TRBJ2-3; D is ambiguous. V was cut by 1 base and J by 4 bases, with 6 bases left in between. CDR3 length equals 13 residues. Germline CDR1 reads SGHTA; CDR2 reads FQGTGA. The CDR3 nucleotides are TGTGCCAGCAGCTTAAATGGCGCAGATACGCAGTATTTT. Protein sequence: CASSLNGADTQYF.

V gene TRBV12-3 or TRBV12-4 combines with J gene TRBJ2-5, with 7 bases aligning to TRBD2. Unmatched junction bases numbered 10, after V lost 5 bases and J lost 4 bases. The CDR3 sequence is 15 residues long. CDR3 in amino acids: CASSPIGGGRETQYF. CDR3 in DNA: TGTGCCAGCAGTCCAATTGGGGGGGGAAGAGAGACCCAGTACTTC.

This clonotype counts as medium-sized. V gene TRBV23-1 combines with J gene TRBJ2-7, with D unclear. TRBV23-1 qualifies as an ORF whose function is uncertain. With 0 bases removed from V and 4 bases from J, the gap between germline ends came to 4 bases. This CDR3 comprises 12 residues. CDR3 protein: CASSQSGYEQYF. CDR3 DNA sequence: TGCGCCAGCAGTCAATCAGGGTACGAGCAGTACTTC.

This clonotype was recorded many times. The V gene is TRBV12-3 or TRBV12-4, the J gene TRBJ1-4, with D possibly TRBD1 on 5 matching bases. This CDR3 contains 13 residues. Trimming pared 4 bases from V and 7 bases from J, leaving 10 bases between. The CDR3 region has the DNA TGTGCCAGCAGTTATTTTGGGGGTGAAAAACTGTTTTTT. Protein sequence: CASSYFGGEKLFF.